Sequencing of this TCR beta chain was carried out in a study of cytotoxic CD8 clonotypes in ibrutinib-treated CLL. General study results and limits: Patients showed higher baseline clonality than age-matched healthy donors, and it tracked circulating CD8+ T-cell counts. A rise in clonality was seen at ibrutinib response, and a fall back toward baseline was seen at progression.

Cryopreserved PBMCs yielded around 2.1 micrograms of genomic DNA for TCR beta libraries. With regard to this clone: Antigen unknown.

CDR3 size: 15 residues. From germline, CDR1 is SGDLS and CDR2 YYNGEE. V was clipped by 4 bases and J by 9 bases; unmatched bases: 4. Researchers set a sequencing depth target of 1 in 200,000 to 1 in 1 million T cells. Repertoires were generated with immunoSEQ multiplex PCR, while TCRdb's copy carries only in-frame clones and drops some. The sample has tens of thousands of clones, 49% seen once. This sequence joins TRBV9 and TRBJ2-2, with 15 bases lining up with TRBD2. The sequence came from a human donor with chronic lymphocytic leukemia. Sequences were derived from PBMCs, sampled before ibrutinib treatment. The CDR3: CASSPGLAGGRELFF. The DNA of the CDR3 is TGTGCCAGCAGCCCCGGACTAGCGGGGGGGAGGGAGCTGTTTTTT.